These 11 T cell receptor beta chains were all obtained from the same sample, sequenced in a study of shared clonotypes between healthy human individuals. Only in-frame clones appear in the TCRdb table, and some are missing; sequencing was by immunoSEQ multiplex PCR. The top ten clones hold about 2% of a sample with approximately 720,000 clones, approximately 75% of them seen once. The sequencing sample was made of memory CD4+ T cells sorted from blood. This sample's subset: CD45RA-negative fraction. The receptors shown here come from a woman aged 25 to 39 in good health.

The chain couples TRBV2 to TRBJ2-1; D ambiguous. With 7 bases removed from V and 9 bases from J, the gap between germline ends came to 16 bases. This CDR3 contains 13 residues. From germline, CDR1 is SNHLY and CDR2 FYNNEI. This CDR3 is CASNPISGSEQFF. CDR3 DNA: TGTGCCAGCAATCCGATTTCTGGTTCTGAGCAGTTCTTC.

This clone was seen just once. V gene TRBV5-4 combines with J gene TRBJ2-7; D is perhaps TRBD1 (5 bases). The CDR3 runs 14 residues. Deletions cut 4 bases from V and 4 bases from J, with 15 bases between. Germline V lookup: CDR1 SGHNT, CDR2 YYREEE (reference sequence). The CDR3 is CASSPDNREYEQYF. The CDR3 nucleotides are TGTGCCAGCAGCCCGGACAACAGAGAGTACGAGCAGTACTTC.

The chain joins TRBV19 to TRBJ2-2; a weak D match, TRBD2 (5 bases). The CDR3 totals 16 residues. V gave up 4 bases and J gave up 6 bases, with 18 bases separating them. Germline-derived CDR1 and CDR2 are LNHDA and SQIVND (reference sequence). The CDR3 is CASSTHRSLVAGELFF. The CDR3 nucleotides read TGTGCCAGTAGTACTCACCGGTCACTAGTGGCCGGGGAGCTGTTTTTT.

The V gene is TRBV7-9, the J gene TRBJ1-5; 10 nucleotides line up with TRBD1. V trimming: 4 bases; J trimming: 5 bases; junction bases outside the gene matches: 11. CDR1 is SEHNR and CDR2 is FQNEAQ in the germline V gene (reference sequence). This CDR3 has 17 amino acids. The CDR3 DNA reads TGTGCCAGCAGCTCCGGGACAGGGGTTAAAGTCTATCAGCCCCAGCATTTT. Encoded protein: CASSSGTGVKVYQPQHF.

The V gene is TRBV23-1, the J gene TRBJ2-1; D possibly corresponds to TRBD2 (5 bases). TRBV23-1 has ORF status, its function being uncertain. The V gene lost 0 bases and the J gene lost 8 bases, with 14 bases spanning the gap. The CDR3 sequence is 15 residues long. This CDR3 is CASSQSLEAADEQFF. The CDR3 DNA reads TGCGCCAGCAGTCAATCGTTGGAGGCGGCGGATGAGCAGTTCTTC.

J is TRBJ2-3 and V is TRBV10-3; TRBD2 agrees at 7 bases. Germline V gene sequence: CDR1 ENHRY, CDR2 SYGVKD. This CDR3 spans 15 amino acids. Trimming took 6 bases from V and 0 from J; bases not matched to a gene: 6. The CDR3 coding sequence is TGTGCCATCAGGACTAGCACCGAGAGCACAGATACGCAGTATTTT. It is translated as CAIRTSTESTDTQYF.

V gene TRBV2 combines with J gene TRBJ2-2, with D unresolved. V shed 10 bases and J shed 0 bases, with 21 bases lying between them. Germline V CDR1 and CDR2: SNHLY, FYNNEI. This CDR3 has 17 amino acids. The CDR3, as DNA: TGTGCCACCACCTCGACCCGGGCTTTCGCGAACACCGGGGAGCTGTTTTTT. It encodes CATTSTRAFANTGELFF.

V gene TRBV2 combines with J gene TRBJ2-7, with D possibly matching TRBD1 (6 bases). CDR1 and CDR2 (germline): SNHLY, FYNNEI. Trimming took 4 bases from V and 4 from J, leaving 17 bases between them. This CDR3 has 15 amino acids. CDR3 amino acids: CASSAEGQGQYEQYF. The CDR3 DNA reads TGTGCCAGCAGTGCAGAGGGCCAGGGGCAATACGAGCAGTACTTC.

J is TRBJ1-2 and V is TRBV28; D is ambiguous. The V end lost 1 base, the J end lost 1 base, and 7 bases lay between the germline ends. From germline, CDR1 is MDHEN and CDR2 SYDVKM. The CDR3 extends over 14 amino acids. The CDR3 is CASSLLAVNYGYTF. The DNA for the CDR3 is TGTGCCAGCAGTTTATTGGCTGTTAACTATGGCTACACCTTC.

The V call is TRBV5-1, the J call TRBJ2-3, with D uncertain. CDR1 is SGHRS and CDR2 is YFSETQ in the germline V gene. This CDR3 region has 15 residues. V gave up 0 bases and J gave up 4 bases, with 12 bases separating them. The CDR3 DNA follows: TGCGCCAGCAGCTTGGCCTGGCAGGACGCAGATACGCAGTATTTT. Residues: CASSLAWQDADTQYF.

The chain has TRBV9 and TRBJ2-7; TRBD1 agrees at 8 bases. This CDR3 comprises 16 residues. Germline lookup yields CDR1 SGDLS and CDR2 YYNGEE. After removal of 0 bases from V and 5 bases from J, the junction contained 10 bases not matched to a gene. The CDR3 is CASSVGAGQGAHEQYF. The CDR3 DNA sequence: TGTGCCAGCAGCGTAGGCGCCGGGCAGGGGGCTCACGAGCAGTACTTC.